The 31 T cell receptor beta chains in this list originate from one sample, sequenced in a study of OX40 agonist ivuxolimab in advanced cancers. Method: immunoSEQ multiplex PCR; TCRdb's copy keeps in-frame clones and lacks some. The table lists around 23,000 clones, roughly 82% of them singletons, with roughly 34% in the top ten. Specimen: CD4+ or CD8+ T cells sorted from blood, collected in a trial of the OX40 agonist ivuxolimab. The origin of the receptors is an adult with an advanced solid tumor such as melanoma, head and neck, liver or kidney cancer.

The chain has TRBV6-5 and TRBJ2-3; 7 bases fit TRBD2. Trimming at V came to 2 bases and at J to 3 bases, leaving 8 bases not matched to a gene. The CDR3 has 16 amino acids. Germline assignment: CDR1 MNHEY and CDR2 SVGAGI. The CDR3 sequence is CASSYGGVRETDTQYF. The CDR3 region has the DNA TGTGCCAGCAGTTACGGGGGGGTTCGGGAGACAGATACGCAGTATTTT.

The J gene is TRBJ2-7, the V gene TRBV5-8; D unresolved. Trimming shortened V by 4 bases and J by 7 bases, and 18 bases separated the two germline ends. Germline-derived CDR1 and CDR2 are SGHTS and YDEGEE. The CDR3 runs to 14 residues. The CDR3 loop reads CASSPGRYEWEQYF. The CDR3 DNA sequence: TGTGCCAGCAGCCCCGGACGGTATGAGTGGGAGCAGTACTTC.

This clone has a handful of counts. This chain links TRBV2 with TRBJ2-7; possible D gene TRBD2, 6 bases. The CDR3 sequence is 11 residues long. Germline CDR1 and CDR2: SNHLY and FYNNEI. Deletions cut 6 bases from V and 7 bases from J, with 10 bases between. Written as DNA, the CDR3 is TGTGCCAGCAGCTGGGAGGTTGAGCAGTACTTC. The encoded protein is CASSWEVEQYF. Variable domain in full (rest from reference TRBV2 and TRBJ2-7): EPEVTQTPSHQVTQMGQEVILRCVPISNHLYFYWYRQILGQKVEFLVSFYNNEISEKSEIFDDQFSVERPDGSNFTLKIRSTKLEDSAMYFCASSWEVEQYFGPGTRLTVT.

This clone is a singleton in its sample. This chain connects TRBV6-5 to TRBJ1-2, with a weak D call TRBD1 (6 bases). Trimming pared 6 bases from V and 2 bases from J, leaving 16 bases between. Germline values: CDR1 MNHEY, CDR2 SVGAGI. This CDR3 has 15 residues. In DNA form, the CDR3 reads TGTGCCAGCAGCCCCGGTTCAGGGGTCAACTATGGCTACACCTTC. Its protein product is CASSPGSGVNYGYTF.

V usage is TRBV27 and J usage is TRBJ2-2; D remains unclear. V dropped 6 bases and J dropped 0 bases, with 17 bases sitting between them. Germline-derived CDR1 and CDR2 are MNHEY and SMNVEV (reference sequence). The CDR3 extends over 17 amino acids. In DNA, the CDR3 is TGTGCCAGCAGCCTACCCCCCGGCGCATCGAACACCGGGGAGCTGTTTTTT. This codes for CASSLPPGASNTGELFF.

The chain joins TRBV5-1 to TRBJ1-1; D is perhaps TRBD1 (5 bases). Deletions cut 4 bases from V and 1 base from J, with 11 bases between. Germline-derived CDR1 and CDR2 are SGHRS and YFSETQ. The CDR3 sequence is 14 residues long. Here the CDR3 DNA reads TGCGCCAGCAGCATAACCACAGGGAACACTGAAGCTTTCTTT. The encoded protein is CASSITTGNTEAFF.

The J gene is TRBJ2-4, the V gene TRBV27; D perhaps matches TRBD2 (5 bases). V dropped 6 bases and J dropped 8 bases, with 20 bases sitting between them. The V gene's germline CDR1 is MNHEY and CDR2 SMNVEV (reference sequence). The CDR3 is 15 amino acids. The CDR3 coding sequence is TGTGCCAGCAGGGGCTGGGAGACCGGCGGGTACATTCAGTACTTC. Protein product: CASRGWETGGYIQYF.

The CDR3 is CASSLERVGTEAFF. As DNA, the CDR3 is TGCGCCAGCAGCTTGGAACGAGTTGGGACTGAAGCTTTCTTT. The rearrangement uses TRBV5-1 and TRBJ1-1, with D unclear. Germline V gene lookup returns CDR1 SGHRS and CDR2 YFSETQ. This CDR3 is built from 14 residues. Trimming left V 0 bases short and J 5 bases short, with 11 bases between.

About this clone: The junction does not match germline at one end; this may be a read error. Other DNA sequences within the sample encode an identical CDR3. The V call is TRBV7-8, the J call TRBJ1-1; D is undetermined. In germline, CDR1 is SGHVS, CDR2 FQNEAQ. The CDR3 is 14 residues long. The CDR3 nucleotides read TGTGCCAGCACTCCCCCGCTCGCGAACACTGAGGCTTTCTTT. Translated, it gives CASTPPLANTEAFF.

The chain has TRBV7-9 and TRBJ2-7, with 11 positions matching TRBD2. V dropped 4 bases and J dropped 2; count of bases not matched to a gene: 7. Germline loops: CDR1 SEHNR, CDR2 FQNEAQ (reference sequence). The CDR3 covers 16 residues. The CDR3 DNA sequence: TGTGCCAGCAGCTCCCCAACTAGCGGGAGCACCTACGAGCAGTACTTC. It translates to CASSSPTSGSTYEQYF.

The J gene is TRBJ1-4, the V gene TRBV13; 8 nucleotides align to TRBD1. CDR1 and CDR2 (germline): PRHDT, FYEKMQ (reference sequence). J gave up 3 bases and V 4 bases, and 13 bases lay outside the gene matches. This CDR3 spans 18 amino acids. The CDR3 nucleotides read TGTGCCAGCAGCTCCAGTCCCGGACAGGGTGTATCTAATGAAAAACTGTTTTTT. Amino acids: CASSSSPGQGVSNEKLFF.

The gene calls are TRBV6-5 and TRBJ1-6, with D possibly being TRBD1 (5 bases). The germline CDR1 and CDR2 sequences are MNHEY and SVGAGI. V was pared by 0 bases and J by 10 bases, with 13 bases between. This CDR3 is built from 15 residues. The DNA of the CDR3 is TGTGCCAGCAGTTACTCGACTGGGGGAGGCTCACCCCTCCACTTT. Its protein product is CASSYSTGGGSPLHF.

The chain couples TRBV5-6 to TRBJ2-7; D remains ambiguous. In germline, CDR1 is SGHDT, CDR2 YYEEEE. The CDR3 totals 13 residues. Trimming took off 6 bases at V and 3 bases at J, with 13 bases between the two ends. The CDR3 here is CASTLAESYEQYF. The CDR3 region has the DNA TGTGCCAGCACGCTGGCGGAGAGCTACGAGCAGTACTTC.

This clone was counted a single time. This chain links TRBV11-3 with TRBJ2-3; TRBD2 agrees at 9 bases. The germline gives CDR1 SGHNT, CDR2 YENEEA. The CDR3 extends over 17 amino acids. V lost 4 bases, J lost 5 bases, and 13 bases stayed unmatched. The CDR3 DNA follows: TGTGCCAGCAGCTCGAGGTTAGCGGGAGTCTATAGAGATACGCAGTATTTT. Protein: CASSSRLAGVYRDTQYF.

The J gene is TRBJ2-2, the V gene TRBV27; the D gene is possibly TRBD2 (6 bases). Germline-derived CDR1 and CDR2 are MNHEY and SMNVEV (reference sequence). Trimming shortened V by 8 bases and J by 8 bases, and 15 bases separated the two germline ends. This CDR3 region has 13 residues. CDR3 DNA sequence: TGTGCCAGCTACTCGGGAGATGCAGGGGAGCTGTTTTTT. Encoded protein: CASYSGDAGELFF.

The rearrangement joins TRBV5-5 to TRBJ2-7; TRBD1 aligns across 8 bases. This CDR3 is 15 amino acids long. With 0 bases clipped from V and 1 base from J, the junction kept 3 bases outside the gene matches. Germline CDR1 is SGHKS and CDR2 is YYEKEE (reference sequence). This CDR3 reads CASSLVQGASYEQYF. In DNA, the CDR3 is TGTGCCAGCAGCTTGGTTCAGGGGGCTTCCTACGAGCAGTACTTC.

The chain is built from TRBV6-5 and TRBJ1-2; a possible D gene is TRBD1 (5 bases). The CDR3 spans 14 residues. Germline loops: CDR1 MNHEY, CDR2 SVGAGI. The V end lost 5 bases, the J end lost 7 bases, and 17 bases lay between the germline ends. CDR3 sequence (DNA): TGTGCCAGCAGTCGTTATTCCAGGGAGTCTGGCTACACCTTC. Encoded protein: CASSRYSRESGYTF.

This chain joins TRBV5-1 and TRBJ1-1; D uncertain. The CDR3 spans 13 residues. Trimming left V 4 bases short and J 0 bases short, with 7 bases between. Germline V gene data show CDR1 as SGHRS and CDR2 as YFSETQ. CDR3 in amino acids: CASSPRVNTEAFF. The CDR3 DNA follows: TGCGCCAGCAGCCCAAGGGTGAACACTGAAGCTTTCTTT.

This clone was seen just once. This chain uses TRBV11-2 with TRBJ1-2; no clear D gene. V was trimmed by 1 base and J by 4 bases, leaving 10 bases between them. From germline, CDR1 is SGHAT and CDR2 FQNNGV. The CDR3 sequence is 14 residues long. This CDR3 reads CASSLVASLYGYTF. In DNA form, the CDR3 reads TGTGCCAGCAGCTTAGTAGCAAGTCTCTATGGCTACACCTTC.

This clone was observed once. The V gene is TRBV9, the J gene TRBJ2-1; tentatively, D is TRBD2 (5 bases). Between the trimmed V and J ends, which lost 4 bases and 4 bases, there was a span of 18 bases. The germline CDR1 and CDR2 sequences are SGDLS and YYNGEE. The CDR3 contains 16 residues. The CDR3 loop is CASSPWERSPYNEQFF. The CDR3 DNA sequence: TGTGCCAGCAGCCCCTGGGAGCGGAGCCCTTACAATGAGCAGTTCTTC.

This clone has only one observation. The chain links TRBV9 to TRBJ2-7; 7 bases fit TRBD2. This CDR3 has 16 amino acids. Germline CDR1 is SGDLS and CDR2 is YYNGEE. The V segment lost 0 bases and the J segment 6 bases; nucleotides outside the gene matches: 12. CDR3 loop: CASSVGAGMRGGEQYF. The CDR3 DNA is TGTGCCAGCAGCGTAGGAGCGGGGATGAGGGGAGGCGAGCAGTACTTC.

This chain connects TRBV4-1 to TRBJ2-2, with 10 bases that match TRBD2. The CDR3 contains 16 residues. The junction had 6 bases not matched to a gene; V was cut back by 1 base and J by 7 bases. Germline V gene lookup returns CDR1 MGHRA and CDR2 YSYEKL. In nucleotides, the CDR3 is TGCGCCAGCAGCCAAGGGCTAGCGGGAGCTGGCGGGGAGCTGTTTTTT. It encodes CASSQGLAGAGGELFF.

The V and J genes are TRBV28 and TRBJ1-3; no reliable D call. This CDR3 has 14 amino acids. The V end lost 7 bases, the J end lost 3 bases, and 13 bases lay between the germline ends. Germline CDR1 is MDHEN and CDR2 is SYDVKM. CDR3 in amino acids: CASTDADNGNTIYF. CDR3 in DNA: TGTGCCAGCACGGACGCTGACAATGGAAACACCATATATTTT. Full variable domain (rest looked up from reference TRBV28 and TRBJ1-3): DVKVTQSSRYLVKRTGEKVFLECVQDMDHENMFWYRQDPGLGLRLIYFSYDVKMKEKGDIPEGYSVSREKKERFSLILESASTNQTSMYLCASTDADNGNTIYFGEGSWLTVV.

The chain is built from TRBV14 and TRBJ2-6, with D unresolved. The CDR3 has 14 residues. Germline V gives CDR1 SGHDN, CDR2 FVKESK. Trimming stripped 3 bases from V and 4 bases from J, with 7 bases between. CDR3 coding DNA: TGTGCCAGCAGCCAGACAACCGGGGCCAACGTCCTGACTTTC. This encodes CASSQTTGANVLTF.

In its sample, this clone ranks as medium-sized (0.01 to 0.1%). The chain combines TRBV7-9 with TRBJ2-2; the match to TRBD1 covers 7 bases. The CDR3 consists of 15 residues. CDR1 and CDR2 (germline): SEHNR, FQNEAQ (reference sequence). V shed 5 bases and J 1 base; nucleotides not matched to a gene: 4. CDR3 DNA: TGTGCCAGCAGCCTAGACAGGGTGAACACCGGGGAGCTGTTTTTT. Amino acids: CASSLDRVNTGELFF.

The J gene is TRBJ1-6, the V gene TRBV30; D may be TRBD1 (5 bases). The CDR3 is made up of 13 amino acids. Trimming stripped 3 bases from V and 7 bases from J, with 10 bases between. In germline, CDR1 is GTSNPN, CDR2 SVGIG (reference sequence). CDR3 bases: TGTGCCTGGAGCCAGGGTGGGAATTCACCCCTCCACTTT. Translating gives CAWSQGGNSPLHF.

This chain uses TRBV7-8 with TRBJ2-1; either TRBD1 or TRBD2 may fit D (5 bases each). CDR1 and CDR2 (germline): SGHVS, FQNEAQ. V was cut by 5 bases and J by 0 bases, with 11 bases left in between. The CDR3 consists of 15 residues. The CDR3 is CASSRGDLSYNEQFF. The CDR3, as DNA: TGTGCCAGCAGCCGAGGGGACCTCTCCTACAATGAGCAGTTCTTC.

The V and J genes are TRBV28 and TRBJ2-5; possibly TRBD2 for D (6 bases). Per the germline V gene, CDR1 is MDHEN and CDR2 is SYDVKM. Trimming took 6 bases from V and 5 from J, leaving 19 bases between them. The CDR3 is 15 amino acids. In DNA form, the CDR3 reads TGTGCCAGCAGCTCAAGTGGAGGGCTGGGGGAGACCCAGTACTTC. Protein product: CASSSSGGLGETQYF.

The gene calls are TRBV19 and TRBJ1-2; weak D call: TRBD1 (5 bases). Germline lookup yields CDR1 LNHDA and CDR2 SQIVND (reference sequence). The CDR3 is made up of 16 amino acids. Deletions cut 6 bases from V and 0 bases from J, with 17 bases between. CDR3: CASRLSGTAANYGYTF. In nucleotides, the CDR3 is TGTGCCAGTAGGCTGTCTGGGACGGCAGCTAACTATGGCTACACCTTC.

J is TRBJ2-3 and V is TRBV5-6; TRBD2 agrees at 8 bases. After removal of 0 bases from V and 0 bases from J, the junction contained 3 bases not matched to a gene. The CDR3 contains 16 residues. The germline V gene encodes CDR1 SGHDT and CDR2 YYEEEE. In nucleotides, the CDR3 is TGTGCCAGCAGCTTGGTGGTAGCGGGGAGCACAGATACGCAGTATTTT. It translates to CASSLVVAGSTDTQYF.

This sequence joins TRBV28 and TRBJ2-7; D possibly uses TRBD1 or TRBD2 (5 bases each). Trimming took 5 bases from V and 2 from J, leaving 16 bases between them. Germline V gives CDR1 MDHEN, CDR2 SYDVKM. The CDR3 has 15 residues. The CDR3 is CASSLAAGTTYEQYF. The CDR3 DNA follows: TGTGCCAGCAGTCTGGCCGCAGGGACCACCTACGAGCAGTACTTC.